This T cell receptor (beta chain) appears in the sequencing data of a study of beta chain features in type 1 diabetes. Whole-study context: Patients were similar to healthy donors in age and gender (as well as in cell yields).

Donors contributed one heparinised blood draw apiece, averaging about 120 mL. This clone was detected once. Its antigen remains unknown. Notes on the study in general: Shortening of TCRB CDR3s, moderate but significant, appeared in all four CD4+ subsets of Type 1 diabetes patients.

The CDR3 consists of 14 residues. Germline values: CDR1 LGHNA, CDR2 YNFKEQ. V lost 0 bases to trimming and J lost 4 bases, with 8 bases between them. The isolated RNA, all of it, was reverse transcribed, so expressed TCRB transcripts were what got sequenced. Produced via immunoSEQ multiplex PCR; TCRdb's table is partial and in-frame only. This sample has around 650,000 clones, with approximately 13% found just once. The rearrangement joins TRBV4-2 to TRBJ2-3; D remains unclear. Sequenced material: naive CD4+ T cells from blood. This receptor was identified in a man aged 30 to 45 with type 1 diabetes. Written as DNA, the CDR3 is TGTGCCAGCAGCCAAGATACCACCCCAGATACGCAGTATTTT. Protein: CASSQDTTPDTQYF.